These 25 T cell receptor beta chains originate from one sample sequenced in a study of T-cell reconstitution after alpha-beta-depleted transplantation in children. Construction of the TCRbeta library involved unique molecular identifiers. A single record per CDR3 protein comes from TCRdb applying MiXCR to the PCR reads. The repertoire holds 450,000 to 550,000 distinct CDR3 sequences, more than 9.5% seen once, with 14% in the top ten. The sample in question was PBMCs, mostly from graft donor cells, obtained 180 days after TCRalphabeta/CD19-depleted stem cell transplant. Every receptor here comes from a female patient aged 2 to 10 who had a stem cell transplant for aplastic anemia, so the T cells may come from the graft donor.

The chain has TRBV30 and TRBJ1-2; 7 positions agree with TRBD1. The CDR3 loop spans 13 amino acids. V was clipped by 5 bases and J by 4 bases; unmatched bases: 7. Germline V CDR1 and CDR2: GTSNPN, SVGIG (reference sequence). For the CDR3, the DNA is TGTGCCTGGGCAACACAGGGGACCTATGGCTACACCTTC. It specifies CAWATQGTYGYTF.

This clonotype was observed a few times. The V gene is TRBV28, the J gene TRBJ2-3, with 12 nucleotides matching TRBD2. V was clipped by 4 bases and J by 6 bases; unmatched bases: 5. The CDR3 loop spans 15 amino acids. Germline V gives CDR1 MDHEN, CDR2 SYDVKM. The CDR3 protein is CASSSTSGRRDTQYF. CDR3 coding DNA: TGTGCCAGCAGTTCTACTAGCGGGAGGAGGGATACGCAGTATTTT.

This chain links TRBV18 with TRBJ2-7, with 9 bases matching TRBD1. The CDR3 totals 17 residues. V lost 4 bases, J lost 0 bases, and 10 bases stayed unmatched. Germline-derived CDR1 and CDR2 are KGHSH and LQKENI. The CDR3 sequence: CASSHYRDRVSSYEQYF. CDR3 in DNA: TGTGCCAGCTCACATTACCGGGACAGGGTTAGCTCCTACGAGCAGTACTTC.

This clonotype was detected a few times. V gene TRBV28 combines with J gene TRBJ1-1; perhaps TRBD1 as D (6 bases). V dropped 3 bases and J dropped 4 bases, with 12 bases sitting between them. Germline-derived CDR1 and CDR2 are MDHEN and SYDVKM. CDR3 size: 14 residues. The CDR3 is CASSFPGHLTEAFF. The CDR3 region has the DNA TGTGCCAGCAGTTTCCCGGGACACCTCACTGAAGCTTTCTTT.

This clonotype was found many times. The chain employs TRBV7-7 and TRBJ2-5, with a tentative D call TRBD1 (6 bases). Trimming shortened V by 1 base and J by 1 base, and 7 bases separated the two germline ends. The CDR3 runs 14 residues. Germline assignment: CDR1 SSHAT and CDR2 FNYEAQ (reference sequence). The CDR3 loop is CASSLVRGQETQYF. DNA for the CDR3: TGTGCCAGCAGCTTAGTCAGGGGCCAAGAGACCCAGTACTTC.

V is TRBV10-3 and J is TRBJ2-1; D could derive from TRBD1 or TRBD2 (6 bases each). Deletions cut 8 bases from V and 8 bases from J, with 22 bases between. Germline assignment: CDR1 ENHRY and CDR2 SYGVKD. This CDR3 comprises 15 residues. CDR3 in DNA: TGTGCCATCCAAGGGGGGAGCGCCTCCTGGGATGAGCAGTTCTTC. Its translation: CAIQGGSASWDEQFF.

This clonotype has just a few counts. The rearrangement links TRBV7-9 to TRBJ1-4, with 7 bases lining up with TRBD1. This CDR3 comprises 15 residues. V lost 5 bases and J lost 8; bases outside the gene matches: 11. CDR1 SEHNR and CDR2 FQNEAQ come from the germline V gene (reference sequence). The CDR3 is CASSRPRGRGEKLFF. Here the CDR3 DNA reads TGTGCCAGCAGCCGTCCGAGGGGGCGAGGGGAAAAACTGTTTTTT.

CDR3 sequence: CASSQLRDTGELFF. The CDR3 DNA reads as TGTGCCAGCAGCCAATTAAGGGACACCGGGGAGCTGTTTTTT. The chain combines TRBV3-1 with TRBJ2-2; D remains unclear. This CDR3 region has 14 residues. Trimming took off 2 bases at V and 3 bases at J, with 7 bases between the two ends. Per the germline V gene, CDR1 is LGHDT and CDR2 is YNNKEL (reference sequence).

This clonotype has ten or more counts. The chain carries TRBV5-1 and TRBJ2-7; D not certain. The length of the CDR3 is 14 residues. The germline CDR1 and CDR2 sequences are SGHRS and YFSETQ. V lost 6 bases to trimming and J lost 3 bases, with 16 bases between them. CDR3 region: CASKSQPGSYEQYF. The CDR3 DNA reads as TGCGCCAGCAAATCCCAACCGGGCAGCTACGAGCAGTACTTC.

The CDR3 here is CASSRTAGTSGRPTDTQYF. For the CDR3, the DNA is TGTGCCAGCAGCCGTACCGCCGGGACTAGCGGGAGGCCCACAGATACGCAGTATTTT. The chain employs TRBV14 and TRBJ2-3; 15 bases match TRBD2. J was trimmed by 2 bases and V by 4 bases; bases with no gene match: 10. Germline V gene data show CDR1 as SGHDN and CDR2 as FVKESK. This CDR3 is 19 amino acids long.

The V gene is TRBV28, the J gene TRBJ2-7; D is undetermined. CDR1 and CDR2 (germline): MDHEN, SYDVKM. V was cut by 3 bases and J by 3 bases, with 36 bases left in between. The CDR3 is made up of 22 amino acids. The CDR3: CASSFPGPHGALVRTNYYEQYF. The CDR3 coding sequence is TGTGCCAGCAGTTTCCCCGGCCCCCACGGAGCCCTCGTTAGGACCAACTACTACGAGCAGTACTTC.

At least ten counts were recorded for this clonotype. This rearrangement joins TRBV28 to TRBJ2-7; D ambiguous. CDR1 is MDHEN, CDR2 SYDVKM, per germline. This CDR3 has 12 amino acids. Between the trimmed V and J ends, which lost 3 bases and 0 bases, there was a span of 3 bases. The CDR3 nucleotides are TGTGCCAGCAGTTTTCCCTCCTACGAGCAGTACTTC. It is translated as CASSFPSYEQYF.

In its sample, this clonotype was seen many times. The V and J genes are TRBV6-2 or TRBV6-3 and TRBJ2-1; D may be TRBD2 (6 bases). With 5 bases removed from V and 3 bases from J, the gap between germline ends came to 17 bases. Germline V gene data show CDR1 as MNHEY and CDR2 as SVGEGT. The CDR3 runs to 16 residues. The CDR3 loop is CASSRLAGRGYNEQFF. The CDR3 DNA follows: TGTGCCAGCAGTCGTCTCGCGGGAAGAGGCTACAATGAGCAGTTCTTC.

CDR3 sequence: CASSYETSGVYNEQFF. In DNA form, the CDR3 reads TGTGCCAGCAGCTACGAGACTAGCGGGGTATACAATGAGCAGTTCTTC. The rearrangement links TRBV7-9 to TRBJ2-1; the match to TRBD2 covers 11 bases. Germline CDR1 SEHNR, CDR2 FQNEAQ (reference sequence). After removal of 4 bases from V and 4 bases from J, the junction contained 6 bases not matched to a gene. The CDR3 is 16 residues long.

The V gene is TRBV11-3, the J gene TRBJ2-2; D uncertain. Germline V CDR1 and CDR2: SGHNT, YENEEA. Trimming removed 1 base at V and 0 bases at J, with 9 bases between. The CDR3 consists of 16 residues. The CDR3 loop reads CASSLGSIANTGELFF. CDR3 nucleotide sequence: TGTGCCAGCAGCTTAGGAAGTATTGCGAACACCGGGGAGCTGTTTTTT.

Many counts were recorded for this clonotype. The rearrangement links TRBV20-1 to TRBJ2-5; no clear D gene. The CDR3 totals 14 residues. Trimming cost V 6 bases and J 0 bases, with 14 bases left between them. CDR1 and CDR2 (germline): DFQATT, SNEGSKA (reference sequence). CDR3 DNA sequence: TGCAGTGCCTACAGACAAATGTACCAAGAGACCCAGTACTTC. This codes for CSAYRQMYQETQYF.

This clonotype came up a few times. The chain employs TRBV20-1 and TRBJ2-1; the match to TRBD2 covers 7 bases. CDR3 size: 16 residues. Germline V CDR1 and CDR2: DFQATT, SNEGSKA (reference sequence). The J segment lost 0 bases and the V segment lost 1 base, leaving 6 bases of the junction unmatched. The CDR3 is CSARGEWTSSYNEQFF. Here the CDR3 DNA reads TGCAGTGCTAGAGGGGAATGGACTAGCTCCTACAATGAGCAGTTCTTC.

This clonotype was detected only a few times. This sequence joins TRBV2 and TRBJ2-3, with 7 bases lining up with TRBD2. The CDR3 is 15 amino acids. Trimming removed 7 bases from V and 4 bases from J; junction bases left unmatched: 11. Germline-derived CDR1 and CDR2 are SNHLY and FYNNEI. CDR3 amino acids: CASNGAGVLADTQYF. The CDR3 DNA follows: TGTGCCAGCAACGGGGCGGGAGTTCTTGCAGATACGCAGTATTTT.

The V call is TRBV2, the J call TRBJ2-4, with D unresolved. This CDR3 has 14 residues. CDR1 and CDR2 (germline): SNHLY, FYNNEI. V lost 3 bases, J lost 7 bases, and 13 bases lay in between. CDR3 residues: CASSDRWVLNIQYF. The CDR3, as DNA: TGTGCCAGCAGTGATCGGTGGGTTTTGAACATTCAGTACTTC.

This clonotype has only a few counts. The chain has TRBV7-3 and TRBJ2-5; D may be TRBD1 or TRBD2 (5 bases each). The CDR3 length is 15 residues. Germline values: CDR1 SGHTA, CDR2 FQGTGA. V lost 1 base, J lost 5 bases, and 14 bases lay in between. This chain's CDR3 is CASSLIGGEVETQYF. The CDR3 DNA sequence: TGTGCCAGCAGCTTAATTGGGGGAGAAGTGGAGACCCAGTACTTC.

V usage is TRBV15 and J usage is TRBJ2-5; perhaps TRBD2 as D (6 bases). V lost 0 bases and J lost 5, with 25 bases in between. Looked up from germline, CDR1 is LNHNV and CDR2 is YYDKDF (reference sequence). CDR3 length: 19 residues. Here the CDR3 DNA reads TGTGCCACCAGCAGAGAGGGGGGACTGAGGCAGCGAGGAGAGGAGACCCAGTACTTC. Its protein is CATSREGGLRQRGEETQYF.

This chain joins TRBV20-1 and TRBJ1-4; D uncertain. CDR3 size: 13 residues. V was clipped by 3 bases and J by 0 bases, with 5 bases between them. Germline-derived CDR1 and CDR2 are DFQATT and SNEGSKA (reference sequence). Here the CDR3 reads CSASAATNEKLFF. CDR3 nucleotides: TGCAGTGCTAGTGCCGCAACTAATGAAAAACTGTTTTTT.

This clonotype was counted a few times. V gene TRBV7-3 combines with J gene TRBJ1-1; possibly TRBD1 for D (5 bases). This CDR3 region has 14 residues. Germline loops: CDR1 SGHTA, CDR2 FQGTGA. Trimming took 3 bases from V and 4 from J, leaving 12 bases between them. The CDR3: CASSLDPGRTEAFF. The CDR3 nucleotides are TGTGCCAGCAGCTTGGACCCAGGGCGCACTGAAGCTTTCTTT.

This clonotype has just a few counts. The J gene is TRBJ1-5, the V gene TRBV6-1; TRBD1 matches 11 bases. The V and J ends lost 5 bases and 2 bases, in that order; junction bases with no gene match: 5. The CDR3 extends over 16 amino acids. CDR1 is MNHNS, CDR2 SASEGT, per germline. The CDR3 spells CASSQGTGGRNQPQHF. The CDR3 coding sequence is TGTGCCAGCAGTCAAGGGACAGGGGGACGCAATCAGCCCCAGCATTTT.

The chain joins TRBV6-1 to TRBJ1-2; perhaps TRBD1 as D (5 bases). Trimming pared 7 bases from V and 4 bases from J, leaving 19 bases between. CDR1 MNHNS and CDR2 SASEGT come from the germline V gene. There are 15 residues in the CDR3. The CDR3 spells CASIPGRGRSYGYTF. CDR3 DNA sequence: TGTGCCAGCATTCCCGGGAGGGGAAGGTCCTATGGCTACACCTTC.